The 15 T cell receptor beta chains below were found in one sample sequenced in a study of vaccination and CD4 T cells after COVID-19. The antigens of these receptors remain unknown. With the Oncomine TCR Beta short-read assay, DNA from cultured CD4+ T cells was sequenced. Via MiXCR, TCRdb re-called the PCR reads, giving one row per CDR3 protein. The sample has 10,000 to 15,000 distinct CDR3 sequences, 55% to 65% seen once. Regarding treatment: roughly ten-day PBMC culture with coronavirus spike peptide pools or control peptides (ViraFEST assay). Material: CD4+ T cells from blood, cultured in vitro. These receptors originate from a human donor who had recovered from COVID-19.

This clonotype is classed as medium-sized. This chain uses TRBV10-3 with TRBJ2-7, with 11 bases aligning to TRBD1. Germline V CDR1 and CDR2: ENHRY, SYGVKD. The CDR3 sequence is 14 residues long. V was clipped by 10 bases and J by 5 bases; unmatched bases: 10. CDR3 nucleotide sequence: TGTGCCACTGAGGTTCGGACAGGGGGCGACGAGCAGTACTTC. It yields the protein CATEVRTGGDEQYF.

There are a few counts of this clonotype. The chain recombines TRBV7-8 with TRBJ2-2, with a possible D match to TRBD1 (5 bases). With 4 bases removed from V and 4 bases from J, the gap between germline ends came to 10 bases. The CDR3 sequence is 14 residues long. The germline CDR1 and CDR2 sequences are SGHVS and FQNEAQ. The CDR3 spells CASSSRQTTGELFF. For the CDR3, the DNA is TGTGCCAGCAGCTCCCGACAGACCACCGGGGAGCTGTTTTTT.

The chain links TRBV19 to TRBJ2-5; 11 nucleotides line up with TRBD1. There are 15 residues in the CDR3. CDR1 and CDR2 (germline): LNHDA, SQIVND (reference sequence). J lost 6 bases, V lost 3 bases, and 6 bases had no gene match. The CDR3 loop is CASSMRTGGAQTQYF. In DNA, the CDR3 is TGTGCCAGTAGTATGAGGACAGGGGGCGCGCAGACCCAGTACTTC.

The gene calls are TRBV6-2 or TRBV6-3 and TRBJ1-5, with D unresolved. The V end was cut by 5 bases, the J end by 5 bases, with 16 bases between. Germline CDR1 and CDR2: MNHEY and SVGEGT. The length of the CDR3 is 15 residues. CDR3 nucleotide sequence: TGTGCCAGCAGTATCTCCATCGAAGGCTATCAGCCCCAGCATTTT. Its translation: CASSISIEGYQPQHF.

This clonotype was detected a few times. The chain recombines TRBV5-4 with TRBJ1-4; the match to TRBD1 covers 9 bases. This CDR3 is built from 15 residues. Trimming removed 5 bases from V and 7 bases from J; junction bases left unmatched: 9. In germline, CDR1 is SGHNT, CDR2 YYREEE (reference sequence). The CDR3 DNA sequence: TGTGCCAGCAGAGATACGACAGGGGGGTCTGAAAAACTGTTTTTT. Amino acid sequence: CASRDTTGGSEKLFF.

The V gene is TRBV30, the J gene TRBJ1-2, with TRBD1 identical over 7 bases. Germline V gene sequence: CDR1 GTSNPN, CDR2 SVGIG (reference sequence). The CDR3 totals 13 residues. The V gene end was trimmed by 0 bases and the J gene end by 6 bases; junction bases not matched to a gene: 4. CDR3 loop: CAWSVKGANGYTF. The DNA for the CDR3 is TGTGCCTGGAGTGTGAAGGGGGCGAATGGCTACACCTTC. The full variable domain, its missing parts supplied by reference TRBV30 and TRBJ1-2, is SQTIHQWPATLVQPVGSPLSLECTVEGTSNPNLYWYRQAAGRGLQLLFYSVGIGQISSEVPQNLSASRPQDRQFILSSKKLLLSDSGFYLCAWSVKGANGYTFGSGTRLTVV.

There are a few counts of this clonotype. This chain joins TRBV5-1 and TRBJ1-4; D remains ambiguous. This CDR3 region has 15 residues. Trimming took off 3 bases at V and 0 bases at J, with 9 bases between the two ends. Germline lookup yields CDR1 SGHRS and CDR2 YFSETQ. CDR3 residues: CASSSDGATNEKLFF. Here the CDR3 DNA reads TGCGCCAGCAGCTCGGACGGAGCAACTAATGAAAAACTGTTTTTT.

This sequence joins TRBV6-1 and TRBJ2-7; 7 bases fit TRBD2. CDR3 length: 15 residues. Germline lookup yields CDR1 MNHNS and CDR2 SASEGT. With V trimmed by 7 bases and J by 0 bases, 9 bases remained unmatched. The CDR3 reads CASTRKRGSSYEQYF. For the CDR3, the DNA is TGTGCCAGCACCCGAAAGCGGGGAAGCTCCTACGAGCAGTACTTC.

The chain uses TRBV7-9 and TRBJ1-2; D is unclear. This CDR3 region has 16 residues. Germline V CDR1 and CDR2: SEHNR, FQNEAQ (reference sequence). The V end was cut by 7 bases, the J end by 0 bases, with 18 bases between. The CDR3 here is CASTMTGGYTNYGYTF. The CDR3, as DNA: TGTGCCAGCACCATGACCGGAGGATATACTAACTATGGCTACACCTTC. Based on the CDR3 plus reference TRBV7-9 and TRBJ1-2, the full variable domain is DTGVSQNPRHKITKRGQNVTFRCDPISEHNRLYWYRQTLGQGPEFLTYFQNEAQLEKSRLLSDRFSAERPKGSFSTLEIQRTEQGDSAMYLCASTMTGGYTNYGYTFGSGTRLTVV.

The V and J genes are TRBV6-5 and TRBJ1-4; D gene uncertain. Deletions cut 0 bases from V and 1 base from J, with 6 bases between. CDR1 is MNHEY, CDR2 SVGAGI, per germline. This CDR3 has 15 amino acids. In DNA, the CDR3 is TGTGCCAGCAGTTACTCAAGGGTAACTAATGAAAAACTGTTTTTT. Translated: CASSYSRVTNEKLFF.

The DNA for the CDR3 is TGTGCCAGCAACCAACAGGGGGTCACTGAAGCTTTCTTT. Translation gives CASNQQGVTEAFF. The gene calls are TRBV12-3 or TRBV12-4 and TRBJ1-1, with 8 bases aligning to TRBD1. CDR3 length: 13 residues. Losses at the gene ends were 7 bases for V and 4 bases for J; bases not matched to a gene: 5.

This clonotype has only a few counts. The DNA of the CDR3 is TGCAGTGCTAGTCGTCCTGAAGCTTTCTTT. As protein: CSASRPEAFF. The rearrangement joins TRBV20-1 to TRBJ1-1; unclear D gene. V was clipped by 3 bases and J by 6 bases, with 5 bases between them. This CDR3 is 10 amino acids long. Germline CDR1 is DFQATT and CDR2 is SNEGSKA (reference sequence).

This clonotype was detected once. V gene TRBV29-1 combines with J gene TRBJ1-1; D gene uncertain. Germline CDR1 and CDR2: SQVTM and ANQGSEA. V lost 4 bases and J 4 bases, leaving 10 bases between the germline ends. CDR3 length: 12 residues. CDR3 bases: TGCAGCGTTGGACGCCCGGGCACTGAAGCTTTCTTT. It specifies CSVGRPGTEAFF. The full variable domain, with the rest looked up from reference TRBV29-1 and TRBJ1-1, is SAVISQKPSRDICQRGTSLTIQCQVDSQVTMMFWYRQQPGQSLTLIATANQGSEATYESGFVIDKFPISRPNLTFSTLTVSNMSPEDSSIYLCSVGRPGTEAFFGQGTRLTVV.

The CDR3 region has the DNA TGTGCCAGCAGCTTCGATCTCGATACGCAGTATTTT. This translates into CASSFDLDTQYF. The gene calls are TRBV7-2 and TRBJ2-3; D is undetermined. Germline values: CDR1 SGHTA, CDR2 FQGNSA. CDR3 length: 12 residues. The ends were cut back, 3 bases at V and 6 bases at J, with 7 bases in the middle.

The chain links TRBV29-1 to TRBJ2-2; possibly TRBD2 for D (6 bases). CDR3 length: 13 amino acids. Looked up from germline, CDR1 is SQVTM and CDR2 is ANQGSEA. Trimming took off 5 bases at V and 6 bases at J, with 13 bases between the two ends. Here the CDR3 reads CSVTRDSPGELFF. CDR3 sequence (DNA): TGCAGCGTTACCCGGGACTCCCCCGGGGAGCTGTTTTTT.